Below, one TCR beta chain is given with its context. This receptor's antigen is unknown. Base qualities are not at hand, and no much larger clone is one base apart. These data belong to a study of post-analysis software for immune sequencing data (dated by TCRdb to between 2014 and 2016). Describing the broader study: Disease courses on record covered relapsing-remitting, secondary progressive and progressive-relapsing multiple sclerosis, though some patients had no subtype annotation. The patient repertoires were compared against 10 to 12 previously published healthy control repertoires obtained from donors aged about 6 to 28 years. A subset of samples was prepared in parallel using single-end sample barcoding, then pooled and co-amplified after Illumina adapter ligation. The study at large found these results: Significantly higher frequencies in patients than in controls were found for about five TRBV segments, including TRBV5-6, TRBV5-1 and TRBV20-1. Strong co-clustering of samples prepared in the same batch was shown by direct clustering with F measure, prompting a batch-effect correction. The multiple sclerosis patient group was slightly younger than the control group. Normalized Chao1 diversity was significantly lower in multiple sclerosis patients than controls, suggesting substantial peripheral T-cell clonal expansion.

Libraries were constructed by PCR. The data were produced on an Illumina HiSeq 2500. Unique molecular identifiers were incorporated into TCR beta cDNA libraries to reduce PCR and sequencing biases. Roughly 0.5 million cDNA molecules were obtained per 1 to 10 million input T cells, so each molecule approximated one T cell. The same protocol used for the earlier healthy control dataset was applied to prepare and sequence the patient libraries. Samples belonging to the same batch were prepared together, multiplexed and sequenced on a shared HiSeq lane. The authors' pipeline ran thus. MIGEC was used to process the raw barcoded reads, and molecular identifier groups with only a single read were discarded before consensus assembly and CDR3 extraction. Clonotype tables were post-analysed with VDJtools, and diversity was normalized by down-sampling all datasets to the smallest sample size. In repertoire overlap clustering, CDR3 amino acid sequences, but not nucleotide sequences, were matched to correct batch-related cross-sample contamination. TCRdb itself trimmed the public reads at Q25 with fastp, ran MiXCR and retained productive beta chains. Rows matching on CDR3 protein sequence are summarized as one entry with the most common DNA and genes. The authors' filters were not applied to this entry. A total of about 820,000 distinct CDR3 sequences appear in this sample, about 57% of them only once. In total, the top ten clones hold under 6% of the sample.

The CDR3, cysteine through phenylalanine, is 14 amino acids long. Only CDR3 DNA is held: 42 bases, read in frame from base 1. V sheds 5 bases and J sheds 4 bases, leaving 14 bases between their ends. The CDR1 and CDR2 encoded by the germline V gene (reference sequence) are PRHDT and FYEKMQ. To demonstrate the VDJtools post-analysis software, the study profiled TCR beta repertoires from the peripheral blood of about 13 young patients with multiple sclerosis. Multiple sclerosis patients were children and adolescents aged about 6 to 15 years. The origin of this receptor is a girl between 10 and 17 years old with multiple sclerosis. This chain is built from TRBV13 and TRBJ1-1; the D gene assignment is ambiguous. Sequencing was performed on blood. The CDR3 protein sequence reads: CASSEAFSLTEAFF. The nucleotide sequence is given as TGTGCCAGCAGCGAAGCCTTTAGTCTCACTGAAGCTTTCTTT.